One T cell receptor beta chain is described in this entry. This entry is derived from a study of molecular identifiers for immune sequencing clone quantification. Trimming took off 1 base at V and 1 base at J, with 10 bases between the two ends. The CDR3 runs 16 residues. The germline V gene encodes CDR1 SGHAT and CDR2 FQNNGV. TCRdb re-analysed the PCR reads in MiXCR, keeping a single row per CDR3 protein. Of roughly 320,000 distinct CDR3 sequences listed, over 20% are singletons. Sequences were obtained from naive CD8+ T cells from blood, with Jurkat cell RNA spiked in. As for subset: FACS-sorted CD8+CD4-CCR7+CD45RA+ naive T cells. The TCR originated in a human donor in good health. Some libraries in this study had Jurkat cell RNA spiked in. This chain joins TRBV11-2 and TRBJ2-2; TRBD2 is a possible D gene (5 bases). The DNA of the CDR3 is TGTGCCAGCAGCTTAGGAGTTGGAGGGAACACCGGGGAGCTGTTTTTT. Translated: CASSLGVGGNTGELFF.